This TCR beta chain derives from a study of CD8+ T cells in alopecia areata. As to treatment: oral pan-JAK inhibitor, 5-10 mg twice daily. After isolation, RNA underwent reverse transcription to generate cDNA as the sequencing template. Libraries were prepared by immunoSEQ multiplex PCR; TCRdb keeps only in-frame clonotypes and omits some of them. Among 190,000 or so clones listed, approximately 56% were seen once. The germline CDR1 and CDR2 sequences are SGHDN and FVKESK. CDR3 length: 13 amino acids. The germline V and J ends were trimmed by 4 bases and 9 bases, with 12 bases remaining between them. The chain recombines TRBV14 with TRBJ2-2; the D is unclear. Sequenced here: CD4+ T cells sorted from blood, sampled at week 4, from a patient treated with tofacitinib. The sequence was obtained from a human donor with alopecia areata. CDR3 region: CASSPRPSRELFF. CDR3 coding DNA: TGTGCCAGCAGCCCACGTCCCTCGAGGGAGCTGTTTTTT.